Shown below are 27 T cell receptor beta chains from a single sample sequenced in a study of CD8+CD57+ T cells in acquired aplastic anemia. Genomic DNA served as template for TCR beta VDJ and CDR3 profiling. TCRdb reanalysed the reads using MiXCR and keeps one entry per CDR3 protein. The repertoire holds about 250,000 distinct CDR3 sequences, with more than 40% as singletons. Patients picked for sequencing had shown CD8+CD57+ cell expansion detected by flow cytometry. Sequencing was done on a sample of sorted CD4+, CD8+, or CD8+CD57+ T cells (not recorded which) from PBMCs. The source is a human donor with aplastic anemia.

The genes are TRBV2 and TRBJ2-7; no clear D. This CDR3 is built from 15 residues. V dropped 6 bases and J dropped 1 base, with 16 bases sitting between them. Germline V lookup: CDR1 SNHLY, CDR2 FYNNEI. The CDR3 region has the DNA TGTGCCAGCAGACGACACCTGGACGGGTCCTACGAGCAGTACTTC. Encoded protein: CASRRHLDGSYEQYF.

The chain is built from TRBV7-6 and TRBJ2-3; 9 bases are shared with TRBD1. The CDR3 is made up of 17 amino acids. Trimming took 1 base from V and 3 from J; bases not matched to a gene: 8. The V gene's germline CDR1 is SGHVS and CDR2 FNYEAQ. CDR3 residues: CASSLEWGTGYTDTQYF. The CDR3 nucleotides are TGTGCCAGCAGCTTAGAGTGGGGGACAGGGTATACAGATACGCAGTATTTT.

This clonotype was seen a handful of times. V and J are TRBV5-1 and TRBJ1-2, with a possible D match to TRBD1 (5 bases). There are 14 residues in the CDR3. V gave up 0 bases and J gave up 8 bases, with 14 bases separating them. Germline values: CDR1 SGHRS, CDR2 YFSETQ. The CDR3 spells CASSLEPGREGYTF. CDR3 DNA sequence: TGCGCCAGCAGCTTGGAGCCAGGGCGGGAAGGCTACACCTTC.

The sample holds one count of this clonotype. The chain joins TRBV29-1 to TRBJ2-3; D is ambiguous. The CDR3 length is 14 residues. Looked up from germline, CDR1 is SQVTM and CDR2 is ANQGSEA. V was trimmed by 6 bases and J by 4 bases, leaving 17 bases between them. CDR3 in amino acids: CSVVASRFSDTQYF. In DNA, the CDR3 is TGCAGCGTCGTGGCTAGTAGGTTCTCAGATACGCAGTATTTT.

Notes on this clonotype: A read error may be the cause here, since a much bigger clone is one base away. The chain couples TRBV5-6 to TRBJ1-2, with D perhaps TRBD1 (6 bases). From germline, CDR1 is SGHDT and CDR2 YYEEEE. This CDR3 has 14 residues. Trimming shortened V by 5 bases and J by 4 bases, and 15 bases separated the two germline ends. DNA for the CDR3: TGTGCCAGCAGATGGGGGCAGGGGTCCTATGGCTACACCTTC. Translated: CASRWGQGSYGYTF.

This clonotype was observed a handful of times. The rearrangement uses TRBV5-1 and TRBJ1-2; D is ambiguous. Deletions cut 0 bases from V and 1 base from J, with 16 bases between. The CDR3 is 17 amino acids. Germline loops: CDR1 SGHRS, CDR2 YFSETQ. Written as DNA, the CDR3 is TGCGCCAGCAGCTTGGCCGGCCGGAAGCAGGATAACTATGGCTACACCTTC. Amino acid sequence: CASSLAGRKQDNYGYTF.

CDR3 in amino acids: CASSRAGQGLNYGYTF. In DNA, the CDR3 is TGTGCCAGCAGTCGCGCGGGACAGGGACTGAACTATGGCTACACCTTC. This chain joins TRBV6-4 and TRBJ1-2; 9 bases are a match to TRBD1. Unmatched junction bases numbered 9, after V lost 5 bases and J lost 2 bases. CDR1 is MRHNA and CDR2 is SNTAGT in the germline V gene. The CDR3 consists of 16 residues.

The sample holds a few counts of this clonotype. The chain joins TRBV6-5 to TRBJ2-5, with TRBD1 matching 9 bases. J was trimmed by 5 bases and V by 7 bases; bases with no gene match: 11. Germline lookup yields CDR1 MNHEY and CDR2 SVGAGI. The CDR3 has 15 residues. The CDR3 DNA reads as TGTGCCAGCATCAAGGGACAGGGACAACAGGAGACCCAGTACTTC. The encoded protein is CASIKGQGQQETQYF.

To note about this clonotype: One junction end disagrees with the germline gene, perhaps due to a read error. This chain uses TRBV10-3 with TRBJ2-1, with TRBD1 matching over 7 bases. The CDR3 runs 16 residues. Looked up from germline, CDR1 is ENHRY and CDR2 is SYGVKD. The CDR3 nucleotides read TGTGCCAGCAGTTCCCTAACAGGGGTCCATATGAATGAGCAGTTCTTC. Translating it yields CASSSLTGVHMNEQFF.

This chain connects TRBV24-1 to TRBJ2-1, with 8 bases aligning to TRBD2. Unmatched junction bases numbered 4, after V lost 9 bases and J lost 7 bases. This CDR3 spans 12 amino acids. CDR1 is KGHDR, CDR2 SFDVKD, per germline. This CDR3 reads CATEAGANEQFF. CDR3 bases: TGTGCCACCGAAGCGGGGGCGAATGAGCAGTTCTTC.

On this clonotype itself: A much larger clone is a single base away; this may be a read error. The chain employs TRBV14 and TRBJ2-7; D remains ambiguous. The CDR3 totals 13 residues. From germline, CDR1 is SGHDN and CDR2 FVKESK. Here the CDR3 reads CAGSPRIIGEQYF. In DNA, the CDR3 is TGTGCCGGCAGCCCCCGGATTATAGGCGAGCAGTACTTC.

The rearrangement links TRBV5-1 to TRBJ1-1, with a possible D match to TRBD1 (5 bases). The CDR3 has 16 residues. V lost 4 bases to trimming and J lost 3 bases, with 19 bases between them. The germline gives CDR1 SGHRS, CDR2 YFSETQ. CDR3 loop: CASSLMWAGRDTEAFF. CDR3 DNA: TGCGCCAGCAGCCTGATGTGGGCAGGGAGGGACACTGAAGCTTTCTTT.

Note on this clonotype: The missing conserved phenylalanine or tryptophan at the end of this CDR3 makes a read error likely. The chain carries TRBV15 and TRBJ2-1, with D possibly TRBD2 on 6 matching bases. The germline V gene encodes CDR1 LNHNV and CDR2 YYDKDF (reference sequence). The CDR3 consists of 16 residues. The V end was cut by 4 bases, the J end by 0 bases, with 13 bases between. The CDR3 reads CATSKGTGSSYNEQFR. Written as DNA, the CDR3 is TGTGCCACCAGCAAAGGGACTGGGAGCTCCTACAATGAGCAGTTCAGA.

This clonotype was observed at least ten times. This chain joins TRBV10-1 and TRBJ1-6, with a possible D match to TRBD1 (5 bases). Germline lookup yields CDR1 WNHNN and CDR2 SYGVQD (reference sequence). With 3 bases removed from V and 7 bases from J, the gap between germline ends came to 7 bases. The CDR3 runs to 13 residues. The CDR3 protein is CASSDRANSPLHF. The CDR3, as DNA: TGCGCCAGCAGTGACAGGGCCAATTCACCCCTCCACTTT.

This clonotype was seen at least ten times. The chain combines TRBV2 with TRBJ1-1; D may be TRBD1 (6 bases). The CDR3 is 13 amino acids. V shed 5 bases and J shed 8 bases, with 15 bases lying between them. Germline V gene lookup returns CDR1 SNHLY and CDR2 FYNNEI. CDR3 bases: TGTGCCAGCAGTACTACAGGGAGGGTGGAAGCTTTCTTT. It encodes CASSTTGRVEAFF.

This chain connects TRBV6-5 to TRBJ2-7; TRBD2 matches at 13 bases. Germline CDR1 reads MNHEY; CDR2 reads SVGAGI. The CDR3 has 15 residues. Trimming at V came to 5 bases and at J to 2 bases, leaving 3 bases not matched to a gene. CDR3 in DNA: TGTGCCAGCAGTAAGGGACTAGCGGGACCCTACGAGCAGTACTTC. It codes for CASSKGLAGPYEQYF.

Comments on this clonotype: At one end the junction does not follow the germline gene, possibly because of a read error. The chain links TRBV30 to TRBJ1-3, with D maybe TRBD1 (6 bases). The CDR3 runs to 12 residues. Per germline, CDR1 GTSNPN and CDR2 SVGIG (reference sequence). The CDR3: CAADRLEDTMYF. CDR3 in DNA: TGTGCCGCAGACAGGCTCGAGGACACCATGTATTTT.

The CDR3 here is CASTPERGSLADTQYF. CDR3 nucleotide sequence: TGCGCCAGCACCCCCGAGAGGGGTAGCTTGGCAGATACGCAGTATTTT. The V call is TRBV4-3, the J call TRBJ2-3; the D call may be TRBD1 or TRBD2 (5 bases each). The CDR3 runs 16 residues. Deletions cut 7 bases from V and 4 bases from J, with 21 bases between. Germline V gives CDR1 LGHNA, CDR2 YSLEER.

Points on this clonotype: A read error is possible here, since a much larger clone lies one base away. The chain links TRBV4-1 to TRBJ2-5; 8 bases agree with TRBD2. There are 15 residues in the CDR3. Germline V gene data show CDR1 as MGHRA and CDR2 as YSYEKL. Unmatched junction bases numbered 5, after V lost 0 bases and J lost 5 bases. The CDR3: CASSQDLAGGETQYF. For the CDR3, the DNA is TGCGCCAGCAGCCAAGATTTGGCGGGAGGCGAGACCCAGTACTTC.

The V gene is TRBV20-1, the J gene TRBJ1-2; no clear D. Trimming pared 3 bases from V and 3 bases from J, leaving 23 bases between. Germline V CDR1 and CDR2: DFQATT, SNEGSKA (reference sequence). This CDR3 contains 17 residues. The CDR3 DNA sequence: TGCAGTGCTAGTCTACGCGAAGGTTCCGGGAATTACTATGGCTACACCTTC. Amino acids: CSASLREGSGNYYGYTF.

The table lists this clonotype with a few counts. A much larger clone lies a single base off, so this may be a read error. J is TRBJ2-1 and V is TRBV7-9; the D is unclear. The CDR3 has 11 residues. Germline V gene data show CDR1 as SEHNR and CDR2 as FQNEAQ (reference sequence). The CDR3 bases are TGTGCCAGCAGCTGGACCAATGGGCAGTTCTTC. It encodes CASSWTNGQFF.

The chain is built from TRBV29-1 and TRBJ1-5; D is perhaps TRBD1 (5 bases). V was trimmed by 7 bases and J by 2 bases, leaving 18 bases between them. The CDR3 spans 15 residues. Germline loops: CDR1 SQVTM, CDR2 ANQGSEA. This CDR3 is CSASVGTSGNQPQHF. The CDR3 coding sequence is TGCAGCGCTTCCGTGGGGACCTCGGGCAATCAGCCCCAGCATTTT.

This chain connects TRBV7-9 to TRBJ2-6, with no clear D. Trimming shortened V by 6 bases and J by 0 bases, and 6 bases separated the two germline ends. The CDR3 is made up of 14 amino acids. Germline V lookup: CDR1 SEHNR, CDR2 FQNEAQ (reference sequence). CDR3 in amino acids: CASSWDSGANVLTF. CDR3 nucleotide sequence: TGTGCCAGCAGTTGGGACTCTGGGGCCAACGTCCTGACTTTC.

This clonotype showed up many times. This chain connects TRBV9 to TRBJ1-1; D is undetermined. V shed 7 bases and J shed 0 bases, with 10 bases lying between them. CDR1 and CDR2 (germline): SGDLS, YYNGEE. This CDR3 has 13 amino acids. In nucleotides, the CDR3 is TGTGCCAGCGCGCTTGGGGTGAACACTGAAGCTTTCTTT. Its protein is CASALGVNTEAFF.

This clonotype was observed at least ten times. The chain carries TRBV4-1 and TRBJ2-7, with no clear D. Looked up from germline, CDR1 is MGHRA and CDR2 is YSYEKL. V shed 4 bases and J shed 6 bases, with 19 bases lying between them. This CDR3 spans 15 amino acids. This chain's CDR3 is CASSPSLGPRGEQYF. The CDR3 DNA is TGCGCCAGCAGCCCGTCATTGGGCCCACGAGGCGAGCAGTACTTC.

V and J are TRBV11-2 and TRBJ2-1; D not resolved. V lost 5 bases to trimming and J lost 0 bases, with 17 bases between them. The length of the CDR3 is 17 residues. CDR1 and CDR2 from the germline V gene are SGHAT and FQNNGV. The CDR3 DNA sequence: TGTGCCAGCAGCGGAGAGGTCCGACGGGTCTCCTACAATGAGCAGTTCTTC. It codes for CASSGEVRRVSYNEQFF.

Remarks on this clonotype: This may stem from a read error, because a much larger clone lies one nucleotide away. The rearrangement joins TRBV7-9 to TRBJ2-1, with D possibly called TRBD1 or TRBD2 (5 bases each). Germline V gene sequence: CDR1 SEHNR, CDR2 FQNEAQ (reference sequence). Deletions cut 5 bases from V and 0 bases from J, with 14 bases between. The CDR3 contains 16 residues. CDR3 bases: TGTGCCAGCAGCCCCCCCGAGGGGAGCTCCTACAATGAGCAGTTCTTC. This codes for CASSPPEGSSYNEQFF.